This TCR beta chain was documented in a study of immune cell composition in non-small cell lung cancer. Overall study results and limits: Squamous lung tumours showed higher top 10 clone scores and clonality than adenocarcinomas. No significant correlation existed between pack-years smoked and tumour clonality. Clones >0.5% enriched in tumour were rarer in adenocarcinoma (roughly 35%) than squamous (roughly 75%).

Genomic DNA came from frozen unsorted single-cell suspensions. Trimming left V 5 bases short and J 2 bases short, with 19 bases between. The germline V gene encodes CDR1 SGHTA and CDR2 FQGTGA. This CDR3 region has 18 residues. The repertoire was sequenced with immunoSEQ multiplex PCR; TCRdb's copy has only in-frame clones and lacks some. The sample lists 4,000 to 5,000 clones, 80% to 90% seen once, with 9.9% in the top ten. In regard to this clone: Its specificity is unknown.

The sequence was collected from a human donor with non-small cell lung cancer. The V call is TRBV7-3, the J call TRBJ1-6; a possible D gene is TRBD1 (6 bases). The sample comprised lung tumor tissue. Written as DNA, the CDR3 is TGTGCCAGCAGCCCCCCGAGGGGGAAGGAGACCTATAATTCACCCCTCCACTTT. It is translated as CASSPPRGKETYNSPLHF.